A selection of T cell receptor beta chains follows, all from one sample in a study of control samples from healthy donors and cancer patients. This table comes from immunoSEQ multiplex PCR, and its TCRdb copy is limited to in-frame clones, with some not included. Of around 100,000 clones in the sample, around 89% were seen once. The sequenced material came from PBMCs. The origin of the receptors is a man aged 60-69 years with lung cancer. CDR3s include the opening cysteine and the closing phenylalanine or tryptophan. D genes are given only for firm matches. Clone size is given for some rows only: seen once, a few or many times, or a class if the clone is expanded.

v_gene	d_gene	j_gene	abundance	CDR3aa	CDR3nt
TRBV7-3	TRBD1	TRBJ2-5	NA	CASSLTGQVGETQYF	TGTGCCAGCAGCTTAACAGGACAGGTCGGGGAGACCCAGTACTTC
TRBV7-9	TRBD1	TRBJ1-2	NA	CASSPGTGKGSDGYTF	TGTGCCAGCAGCCCGGGGACAGGGAAAGGTTCGGATGGCTACACCTTC
TRBV2	TRBD2	TRBJ2-5	NA	CASGGTSGGSEAQYF	TGTGCCAGCGGGGGGACTAGCGGGGGTTCTGAGGCCCAGTACTTC
TRBV18	NA	TRBJ1-2	once	CASSPQGANYGYTF	TGTGCCAGCTCACCTCAGGGAGCTAACTATGGCTACACCTTC
TRBV24-1	TRBD1	TRBJ2-6	once	CATSARTGLSSGANVLTF	TGTGCCACCAGTGCCAGGACAGGGCTAAGCTCTGGGGCCAACGTCCTGACTTTC
TRBV7-9	NA	TRBJ2-1	NA	CASSLGQNNEQFF	TGTGCCAGCAGCTTAGGACAGAATAATGAGCAGTTCTTC
TRBV4-1	TRBD2	TRBJ2-1	NA	CASSQLRLAGALEQFF	TGCGCCAGCAGCCAATTGCGACTAGCGGGGGCCCTGGAGCAGTTCTTC
TRBV5-1	TRBD1	TRBJ2-5	NA	CASSPGTGEKTQYF	TGCGCCAGCAGCCCCGGGACAGGGGAAAAGACCCAGTACTTC
TRBV7-2	NA	TRBJ1-1	NA	CASSLEGQGEAFF	TGTGCCAGCAGCTTAGAGGGTCAGGGGGAAGCTTTCTTT
TRBV27	NA	TRBJ1-5	once	CASSLGRGIEPQHF	TGTGCCAGCAGTTTAGGGAGGGGTATAGAGCCCCAGCATTTT
TRBV4-2	TRBD1	TRBJ1-1	NA	CASSQAGDRANTEAFF	TGTGCCAGCAGCCAAGCTGGAGACAGGGCGAACACTGAAGCTTTCTTT
TRBV4-1	TRBD1	TRBJ1-5	NA	CASSQGTGNQPQHF	TGCGCCAGCAGCCAAGGGACAGGGAATCAGCCCCAGCATTTT
TRBV3-1/TRBV3-2	NA	TRBJ2-5	NA	CASSPGGGWTKETQYF	TGTGCCAGCAGCCCTGGTGGAGGGTGGACTAAAGAGACCCAGTACTTC
TRBV7-2	NA	TRBJ2-3	NA	CASSLVMGGGVTDTQYF	TGTGCCAGCAGCTTAGTAATGGGAGGGGGGGTCACAGATACGCAGTATTTT
TRBV29-1	TRBD1	TRBJ2-5	NA	CSAAGRGQGGQETQYF	TGCAGCGCCGCGGGGAGGGGACAGGGAGGCCAAGAGACCCAGTACTTC
TRBV4-1	TRBD1	TRBJ1-3	NA	CASSQLFSGQGAAGNTIYF	TGCGCCAGCAGCCAATTATTTTCCGGACAGGGGGCAGCAGGAAACACCATATATTTT
TRBV7-8	NA	TRBJ2-5	NA	CASSLNRARLEETQYF	TGTGCCAGCAGCTTGAACCGAGCGAGGTTGGAAGAGACCCAGTACTTC
TRBV12-3/TRBV12-4	NA	TRBJ1-2	NA	CASSSTGGYTF	TGTGCCAGCAGTTCGACTGGTGGCTACACCTTC
TRBV23-1	NA	TRBJ1-5	NA	CASSQIQVNQPQHF	TGCGCCAGCAGTCAAATTCAGGTGAATCAGCCCCAGCATTTT
TRBV7-9	TRBD2	TRBJ2-1	NA	CASSTLSGGSYNEQFF	TGTGCCAGCAGCACACTCTCGGGGGGCTCCTACAATGAGCAGTTCTTC
TRBV5-1	NA	TRBJ2-7	NA	CASSFYQLGYEQYF	TGCGCCAGCAGCTTTTATCAACTTGGCTACGAGCAGTACTTC
TRBV27	NA	TRBJ2-3	NA	CASSFDTDTQYF	TGTGCCAGCAGTTTCGACACAGATACGCAGTATTTT
TRBV6-2/TRBV6-3	NA	TRBJ2-7	NA	CASSYVPAWGDHEQYF	TGTGCCAGCAGTTACGTTCCCGCGTGGGGTGACCACGAGCAGTACTTC
TRBV6-1	NA	TRBJ2-3	NA	CASSEARGDTQYF	TGTGCCAGCAGTGAAGCGCGAGGGGATACGCAGTATTTT
TRBV20-1	NA	TRBJ1-1	NA	CSAPVTAEAFF	TGCAGTGCTCCGGTTACAGCTGAAGCTTTCTTT
TRBV10-1	NA	TRBJ2-1	NA	CASSDHRVGEQFF	TGCGCCAGCAGTGACCACAGGGTTGGTGAGCAGTTCTTC
TRBV20-1	NA	TRBJ2-5	once	CSASLRGVTETQYF	TGCAGTGCTAGTCTTAGGGGCGTAACAGAGACCCAGTACTTC
TRBV9	NA	TRBJ1-5	NA	CASSVSPEAPQHF	TGTGCCAGCAGCGTAAGTCCCGAGGCGCCCCAGCATTTT
TRBV5-4	NA	TRBJ2-1	NA	CASSLGRNNEQFF	TGTGCCAGCAGCTTGGGACGCAACAATGAGCAGTTCTTC